These 8 T cell receptor beta chains were all obtained from the same sample, sequenced in a study of cytomegalovirus exposure and HLA in healthy donors. Primers included in the PCR were 60 Vbeta and 13 Jbeta primers. The table came from immunoSEQ multiplex PCR; TCRdb's copy has only in-frame clones and leaves some out. The table lists approximately 150,000 clones, approximately 80% of them singletons. Sequences were obtained from PBMCs. These TCRs come from a boy aged 2 to 9 in good health and CMV-seronegative.

The chain employs TRBV4-1 and TRBJ1-5; D ambiguous. The CDR3 consists of 16 residues. V was clipped by 6 bases and J by 3 bases, with 18 bases between them. Germline V gene data show CDR1 as MGHRA and CDR2 as YSYEKL. The CDR3 bases are TGCGCCAGCAGACGTACTTTCTCGGAGCCCAATCAGCCCCAGCATTTT. Its translation: CASRRTFSEPNQPQHF.

As for this clone: One junction end disagrees with the germline gene, perhaps due to a read error. The chain combines TRBV7-9 with TRBJ2-2; tentatively, D is TRBD2 (6 bases). CDR1 is SEHNR and CDR2 is FQNEAQ in the germline V gene (reference sequence). The CDR3 has 12 amino acids. CDR3: CSSTGGVGELFF. The DNA of the CDR3 is TGTTCCAGCACCGGAGGGGTCGGGGAGCTGTTTTTT. Looking up the rest from reference TRBV7-9 and TRBJ2-2 gives the full variable domain: DTGVSQNPRHKITKRGQNVTFRCDPISEHNRLYWYRQTLGQGPEFLTYFQNEAQLEKSRLLSDRFSAERPKGSFSTLEIQRTEQGDSAMYLCSSTGGVGELFFGEGSRLTVL.

The table lists this clone with a few counts. The chain combines TRBV5-5 with TRBJ2-7, with D possibly being TRBD2 (6 bases). Trimming cost V 5 bases and J 7 bases, with 25 bases left between them. This CDR3 is built from 16 residues. CDR1 and CDR2 (germline): SGHKS, YYEKEE (reference sequence). The CDR3 is CASRTGGDPPLREQYF. CDR3 nucleotides: TGTGCCAGCAGGACCGGCGGGGACCCACCATTGAGGGAGCAGTACTTC.

This clone was observed a handful of times. This chain joins TRBV12-5 and TRBJ2-7; D possibly corresponds to TRBD2 (5 bases). The CDR3 runs 11 residues. V gave up 5 bases and J gave up 7 bases, with 9 bases separating them. Germline values: CDR1 LGHNT, CDR2 FRNRAP. CDR3 region: CASGLQREQYF. CDR3 in DNA: TGTGCTAGTGGTCTCCAGCGGGAGCAGTACTTC.

This rearrangement joins TRBV6-1 to TRBJ1-2, with a tentative D call TRBD1 (5 bases). Germline V gene sequence: CDR1 MNHNS, CDR2 SASEGT. This CDR3 comprises 13 residues. Trimming took off 0 bases at V and 8 bases at J, with 10 bases between the two ends. CDR3 nucleotide sequence: TGTGCCAGCAGTGAAGCAGGATCAGGGGGCTACACCTTC. Protein product: CASSEAGSGGYTF.

The chain links TRBV27 to TRBJ1-2; TRBD1 matches at 9 bases. The CDR3 is made up of 13 amino acids. Looked up from germline, CDR1 is MNHEY and CDR2 is SMNVEV (reference sequence). Trimming cost V 7 bases and J 9 bases; bases outside gene matches: 9. CDR3 protein: CASTAGTGMSYTF. CDR3 in DNA: TGTGCCAGCACCGCCGGGACAGGGATGAGCTACACCTTC.

In the case of this clone: One junction end disagrees with the germline gene, perhaps due to a read error. This chain joins TRBV6-6 and TRBJ2-3; D possibly corresponds to TRBD2 (7 bases). Per germline, CDR1 MNHNY and CDR2 SVGAGI (reference sequence). This CDR3 is built from 15 residues. DNA of the CDR3: TGTGCCAGCAGTTACAGTAAGGGTTTTGGGGGGGCGTCGGATTTT. Residues: CASSYSKGFGGASDF.

The chain recombines TRBV6-6 with TRBJ2-5, with TRBD2 matching 9 bases. CDR1 MNHNY and CDR2 SVGAGI come from the germline V gene (reference sequence). CDR3 length: 16 residues. Trimming cost V 7 bases and J 1 base; bases outside gene matches: 10. The CDR3 DNA reads TGTGCCAGCAACCAGCCCCAACTAGCGGGCCAAGAGACCCAGTACTTC. It yields the protein CASNQPQLAGQETQYF.